These T cell receptor beta chains were read from a single sample in a study of cytomegalovirus exposure and HLA in healthy donors. The table came from immunoSEQ multiplex PCR; TCRdb's copy has only in-frame clones and leaves some out. The sample table sets out roughly 30,000 clones. Sequencing was performed on PBMCs. These TCRs come from a woman aged 40 to 50 in good health and CMV-seropositive. Each CDR3 is given with its conserved first and last residue. Fields, in order: J gene, D gene, V gene, CDR3 DNA, CDR3 protein. The D gene is left open where the match is weak.

>TRBJ2-7|TRBD1|TRBV10-3
TGTGCCATCAGAAGAGCCGGGACAGCGGACTACGAGCAGTACTTC
CAIRRAGTADYEQYF
>TRBJ1-2|-|TRBV28
TGTGCCAGCAGTTTAGGCCTTCCTCCGTATGGCTACACCTTC
CASSLGLPPYGYTF
>TRBJ2-2|TRBD1|TRBV5-1
TGCGCCAGCAGGATTTCAGGGGGTACGGCCGGGGAGCTGTTTTTT
CASRISGGTAGELFF
>TRBJ2-4|TRBD1|TRBV10-3
TGTGCCATCAGTGAGGGGACAGGGGCTGGGGAAAACATTCAGTACTTC
CAISEGTGAGENIQYF
>TRBJ2-7|-|TRBV30
TGTGCCTGGAGTCAGGGGAGCTCCTACGAGCAGTACTTC
CAWSQGSSYEQYF
>TRBJ2-7|-|TRBV30
TGTGCCTGGGACAGGGAGGCCGAGCAGTACTTC
CAWDREAEQYF
>TRBJ2-5|TRBD1|TRBV5-1
TGCGCCAGCAGGGGACAGGCAAGGTGGTCCATCGGGGCCCAGTACTTC
CASRGQARWSIGAQYF
>TRBJ1-1|-|TRBV19
TGTGCCAGTAGTATAGGCAGCGCCGGCCGTGAAGCTTTCTTT
CASSIGSAGREAFF
>TRBJ2-7|TRBD2|TRBV18
TGTGCCAGCTCACCTACCTTGGGACTAGCGGGAGGGGCCTCCCTCTACGAGCAGTACTTC
CASSPTLGLAGGASLYEQYF
>TRBJ2-1|TRBD2|TRBV18
TGTGCCAGCTCACCACGCAGCGGGAGGAAAGATGAGCAGTTCTTC
CASSPRSGRKDEQFF
>TRBJ2-5|-|TRBV9
TGTGCCAGCAGCCCTCAGGGGTTCGGGGCCCAGTACTTC
CASSPQGFGAQYF
>TRBJ2-5|TRBD2|TRBV5-1
TGCGCCAGCAGTCCGTCGGGACTACAAGAGACCCAGTACTTC
CASSPSGLQETQYF
>TRBJ2-7|-|TRBV6-5
TGTGCCAGCACCCGGTCGGAGGGGATATACGAGCAGTACTTC
CASTRSEGIYEQYF
>TRBJ2-2|-|TRBV7-9
TGTGCCAGCAGCTTAAGCCCCAGGGAGAACACCGGGGAGCTGTTTTTT
CASSLSPRENTGELFF
>TRBJ2-3|-|TRBV7-8
TGTGCCAGCAGCTTAGGGTGGGGAGGTGGGACAGATACGCAGTATTTT
CASSLGWGGGTDTQYF
>TRBJ2-5|TRBD2|TRBV7-9
TGTGCCAGCAGCTTACCTCTCAGACTAGCGGGAGTGAGGGAGACCCAGTACTTC
CASSLPLRLAGVRETQYF
>TRBJ1-2|-|TRBV19
TGTGCCAGTACAAACAGGGAAGCCGGCTACACCTTC
CASTNREAGYTF
>TRBJ1-4|TRBD1|TRBV5-1
TGCGCCAGCAGAGAAGACAGGGTTAATGAAAAACTGTTTTTT
CASREDRVNEKLFF
>TRBJ2-5|-|TRBV2
TGTGCCAGTGAGAAGGGGCGGCGGGAGACCCAGTACTTC
CASEKGRRETQYF
>TRBJ1-5|TRBD1|TRBV30
TGTGCCTGGGGACAGGGCGCCCGCGGGGGCAATCAGCCCCAGCATTTT
CAWGQGARGGNQPQHF
>TRBJ2-2|-|TRBV30
TGTGCCCGGCAGGGAAGGGCCGGGGAGCTGTTTTTT
CARQGRAGELFF
>TRBJ2-2|TRBD1|TRBV28
TGTGCCAGCAAGCCCGGACAGGGCGTAATAGCCGGGGAGCTGTTTTTT
CASKPGQGVIAGELFF
>TRBJ2-3|TRBD2|TRBV6-5
TGTGCCAGCAGTTACCGACTAGCACGCACAGATACGCAGTATTTT
CASSYRLARTDTQYF
>TRBJ1-3|TRBD1|TRBV7-2
TGTGCCAGCAGCGGAAGACAGGGGGCCCTCTCTGGAAACACCATATATTTT
CASSGRQGALSGNTIYF
>TRBJ1-5|TRBD1|TRBV27
TGTGCCAGCAGTTTAACGTGGACAGGTTCTCTTTATAGCAATCAGCCCCAGCATTTT
CASSLTWTGSLYSNQPQHF
>TRBJ2-7|TRBD2|TRBV5-4
TGTGCCAGCAGCTTAGGTACTAGCGGGAACTACGAGCAGTACTTC
CASSLGTSGNYEQYF
>TRBJ1-1|-|TRBV18
TGTGCCAGCTCCCCGACAGAGACCTTTACTGAAGCTTTCTTT
CASSPTETFTEAFF
>TRBJ1-1|-|TRBV7-9
TGTGCCAGCAGCTACCCGAACAGGGACACTGAAGCTTTCTTT
CASSYPNRDTEAFF
>TRBJ2-2|-|TRBV30
TGTGCCTGGAGTAGCTGGGTATCGGGCACCGGGGAGCTGTTTTTT
CAWSSWVSGTGELFF
>TRBJ2-7|-|TRBV6-1
TGTGCCAGCAGTGAAGTTCCAGGGGCCGCCTACGAGCAGTACTTC
CASSEVPGAAYEQYF
>TRBJ2-1|TRBD2|TRBV18
TGTGCCAGCTCACCACCTTGGACCTCGACTAGCGGGAGTTCAAAGGGTGAGCAGTTCTTC
CASSPPWTSTSGSSKGEQFF
>TRBJ2-5|-|TRBV7-2
TGTGCCAGCAGCTTTCAGTCTGCCGAAGAGACCCAGTACTTC
CASSFQSAEETQYF
>TRBJ2-7|TRBD1|TRBV4-2
TGTGCCAGCAGCCAAGTTTCGGGACAGGCTTTCTACGAGCAGTACTTC
CASSQVSGQAFYEQYF
>TRBJ2-1|TRBD1|TRBV30
TGTGCCTGGAACGCGGGACAGGCCGTGATTAAGTCCTACAATGAGCAGTTCTTC
CAWNAGQAVIKSYNEQFF
>TRBJ2-7|-|TRBV6-1
TGTGCCAGCAGTGAATGGGGGACTGCGAGCTACGAGCAGTACTTC
CASSEWGTASYEQYF
>TRBJ2-1|TRBD2|TRBV30
TGTGCCTGGAGTGTATTAGCGGGAGGTCCTAGGAATGAGCAGTTCTTC
CAWSVLAGGPRNEQFF
>TRBJ1-5|-|TRBV19
TGTGCCAGTAGTCCCTTTTGGGGGGGTGATCAGCCCCAGCATTTT
CASSPFWGGDQPQHF
>TRBJ2-1|TRBD1|TRBV6-5
TGTGCGATAGACAGGGCCGAGGATGAGCAGTTCTTC
CAIDRAEDEQFF
>TRBJ2-5|-|TRBV30
TGTGCCTGGACGTTCTCTCAAGAGACCCAGTACTTC
CAWTFSQETQYF
>TRBJ2-7|-|TRBV27
TGTGCCAGCAGTTTGGCAGGGGTATACTACGAGCAGTACTTC
CASSLAGVYYEQYF
>TRBJ2-7|TRBD2|TRBV10-3
TGTGCCATCAGTGACCGAGGACTAGTAGCGGGAAGGGAGCAGTACTTC
CAISDRGLVAGREQYF
>TRBJ1-6|-|TRBV6-1
TGTGCCAGCAGTGTCCGTGGCGGGGGGAATTCACCCCTCCACTTT
CASSVRGGGNSPLHF
>TRBJ1-2|TRBD1|TRBV7-2
TGTGCCAGCAGCTCTCCAGGGGGCGGGGATGGCTACACCTTC
CASSSPGGGDGYTF
>TRBJ2-1|TRBD2|TRBV5-1
TGCGCCAGCAGCTTGGGCGGGAGGGACAACAATGAGCAGTTCTTC
CASSLGGRDNNEQFF
>TRBJ1-2|TRBD1|TRBV5-6
TGTGCCAGCAGCCGACGGACAGGGGGTTATGGCTACACCTTC
CASSRRTGGYGYTF
>TRBJ2-1|-|TRBV7-2
TGTGCCAGCAGCCCCCACCCTCAATCAGGAGAGCAGTTCTTC
CASSPHPQSGEQFF
>TRBJ2-7|TRBD1|TRBV25-1
TGTGCCAGCAGTACCCGACAGGGTTTCGAGCAGTACTTC
CASSTRQGFEQYF
>TRBJ2-1|TRBD2|TRBV4-1
TGCGCCAGCAGCGATGGGACTAGCGGATACAATGAGCAGTTCTTC
CASSDGTSGYNEQFF